One sample yielded the 5 T cell receptor beta chains listed below, sequenced in a study of blood T cell repertoires in COVID-19. Measured with immunoSEQ multiplex PCR; TCRdb has only the in-frame clones, and not every one. In the table there are roughly 180,000 clones, approximately 84% of which are singletons. Sequencing was done on a sample of peripheral blood. The receptors originated from a woman aged 50 to 65 with COVID-19, enrolled during active disease.

This clone has a single count. The chain joins TRBV2 to TRBJ2-1; weak D call: TRBD1 (5 bases). The CDR3 is 14 amino acids. Trimming removed 0 bases from V and 8 bases from J, with 11 bases in between. In germline, CDR1 is SNHLY, CDR2 FYNNEI. CDR3 sequence: CASSEAQGWDEQFF. CDR3 coding DNA: TGTGCCAGCAGTGAAGCGCAGGGTTGGGATGAGCAGTTCTTC.

This clone was seen more than once but under ten times. This sequence joins TRBV4-1 and TRBJ2-7; D not resolved. V was clipped by 4 bases and J by 6 bases, with 4 bases between them. Germline-derived CDR1 and CDR2 are MGHRA and YSYEKL. There are 10 residues in the CDR3. CDR3 in DNA: TGCGCCAGCAGCCTCTTCGAGCAGTACTTC. It encodes CASSLFEQYF.

For this clone: At the DNA level, this CDR3 is encoded by other sequences in the same sample as well. The chain joins TRBV9 to TRBJ2-6; tentative D call: TRBD2 (5 bases). Germline V lookup: CDR1 SGDLS, CDR2 YYNGEE. Trimming shortened V by 3 bases and J by 4 bases, and 8 bases separated the two germline ends. The CDR3 totals 14 residues. In DNA, the CDR3 is TGTGCCAGCAGCGCTTCTAGCGGGGCCAACGTCCTGACTTTC. Protein product: CASSASSGANVLTF.

The chain is built from TRBV5-5 and TRBJ1-2; 9 bases are shared with TRBD1. Germline-derived CDR1 and CDR2 are SGHKS and YYEKEE (reference sequence). The CDR3 contains 15 residues. J was trimmed by 4 bases and V by 4 bases; bases with no gene match: 8. The CDR3 region has the DNA TGTGCCAGCAGCCAGGGACAGGGAGAATTCTATGGCTACACCTTC. Translated, it gives CASSQGQGEFYGYTF.

This sequence joins TRBV6-5 and TRBJ1-1; perhaps TRBD1 as D (6 bases). Between the trimmed V and J ends, which lost 6 bases and 0 bases, there was a span of 8 bases. The CDR3 is 13 residues long. Germline V lookup: CDR1 MNHEY, CDR2 SVGAGI. CDR3 in amino acids: CASSRTVNTEAFF. Written as DNA, the CDR3 is TGTGCCAGCAGCCGGACAGTGAACACTGAAGCTTTCTTT.